One sample yielded the 26 T cell receptor beta chains listed below, sequenced in a study of spatial heterogeneity in lung cancer. Study findings and constraints: Tumor mutation count correlated with how many alpha and beta TCRs expanded intratumorally.

Time point meaning: sample taken at primary tumor resection. TCRdb called the 5' RACE reads again in MiXCR, with one record for every CDR3 protein. The table records 900 to 1,300 distinct CDR3 sequences, about 26% of them present only once. No antigen has been assigned to these receptors. Sequenced here: lung tumor tissue, sampled at surgery. These receptors all come from a male donor with early-stage non-small cell lung cancer.

This clonotype is termed large (0.1 to 1%). As an off-target read in a library built for alpha chains, this beta chain has a frequency of little significance. The chain uses TRBV20-1 and TRBJ2-7; TRBD2 aligns across 10 bases. CDR3 length: 15 amino acids. Germline CDR1 DFQATT, CDR2 SNEGSKA (reference sequence). V lost 6 bases to trimming and J lost 2 bases; unmatched junction nucleotides: 10. Here the CDR3 DNA reads TGCAGTGCCCTCGGACTAGCGGAATTCCCCTACGAGCAGTACTTC. Its protein product is CSALGLAEFPYEQYF.

With regard to this clonotype: The library was designed around alpha chains, so this beta chain is a stray read whose abundance carries little weight. The rearrangement links TRBV2 to TRBJ2-7; 14 bases match TRBD2. CDR1 and CDR2 (germline): SNHLY, FYNNEI. V was pared by 7 bases and J by 5 bases, with 4 bases of the junction left unmatched. This CDR3 spans 14 amino acids. CDR3 coding DNA: TGTGCCAGCACGGGACTAGCGGGAGTCAACGAGCAGTACTTC. Its protein is CASTGLAGVNEQYF.

This clonotype was seen a few times. Found in a library prepared for alpha chains, this beta chain is an off-target read, and its abundance has little meaning. Here the CDR3 DNA reads TGTGCCAGCACCGCCACCAAATACGAGCAGTACTTC. The encoded protein is CASTATKYEQYF. The V call is TRBV28, the J call TRBJ2-7; D remains unclear. The CDR3 contains 12 residues. CDR1 is MDHEN and CDR2 is SYDVKM in the germline V gene. Trimming pared 7 bases from V and 4 bases from J, leaving 11 bases between.

Points on this clonotype: The library was built for alpha chains, so this beta chain is an off-target read and its size means little. J is TRBJ1-6 and V is TRBV20-1; 9 bases are shared with TRBD1. The V gene's germline CDR1 is DFQATT and CDR2 SNEGSKA (reference sequence). Losses at the gene ends were 1 base for V and 7 bases for J; bases not matched to a gene: 2. The CDR3 covers 14 residues. The CDR3 protein is CSARGDRVNSPLHF. The CDR3 DNA is TGCAGTGCTAGAGGGGACAGGGTGAATTCACCCCTCCACTTT.

Details on this clonotype: Being off target in a library aimed at alpha chains, this beta chain has a size of little meaning. This rearrangement joins TRBV5-1 to TRBJ2-7, with TRBD2 matching over 8 bases. J was trimmed by 3 bases and V by 4 bases; bases with no gene match: 9. CDR3 length equals 15 residues. Germline assignment: CDR1 SGHRS and CDR2 YFSETQ. In DNA form, the CDR3 reads TGCGCCAGCAGCCCACTCGGGACTAGTGGCTACGAGCAGTACTTC. The encoded protein is CASSPLGTSGYEQYF.

This clonotype is termed large. An end of the junction differs from the germline gene, which may be a read error. This beta chain is off target for a library built for alpha chains, so its abundance means little. This CDR3 is CASSRDYTLAVF. CDR3 DNA sequence: TGTGCCAGCAGCCGGGACTACACCCTAGCGGTCTTC. The J gene is TRBJ2-1, the V gene TRBV28; TRBD2 matches at 7 bases. The CDR3 sequence is 12 residues long. Germline V gene lookup returns CDR1 MDHEN and CDR2 SYDVKM.

On this clonotype: As an off-target read in a library built for alpha chains, this beta chain has a frequency of little significance. The chain links TRBV28 to TRBJ2-7; 10 nucleotides match TRBD2. The V gene end was trimmed by 4 bases and the J gene end by 6 bases; junction bases not matched to a gene: 9. Germline CDR1 and CDR2: MDHEN and SYDVKM. The CDR3 contains 15 residues. The CDR3 region is CASSSPSGRGREQYF. The CDR3 DNA reads as TGTGCCAGCAGTTCCCCAAGCGGGAGGGGACGCGAGCAGTACTTC.

Of note for this clonotype: The library was prepared for alpha chains; this beta chain is a stray read, so its frequency means little. This sequence joins TRBV7-9 and TRBJ2-3; TRBD2 matches 8 bases. The CDR3 has 15 residues. Trimming at V came to 0 bases and at J to 6 bases, leaving 5 bases not matched to a gene. Per the germline V gene, CDR1 is SEHNR and CDR2 is FQNEAQ (reference sequence). The CDR3: CASSLASGVRDTQYF. The CDR3 DNA is TGTGCCAGCAGCTTAGCTAGCGGGGTCCGGGATACGCAGTATTTT. The full variable domain, with the rest looked up from reference TRBV7-9 and TRBJ2-3, is DTGVSQNPRHKITKRGQNVTFRCDPISEHNRLYWYRQTLGQGPEFLTYFQNEAQLEKSRLLSDRFSAERPKGSFSTLEIQRTEQGDSAMYLCASSLASGVRDTQYFGPGTRLTVL.

A few counts support this clonotype. The library was designed around alpha chains, so this beta chain is a stray read whose abundance carries little weight. V usage is TRBV29-1 and J usage is TRBJ2-7, with D maybe TRBD1 (7 bases). The germline V gene encodes CDR1 SQVTM and CDR2 ANQGSEA. V was trimmed by 7 bases and J by 4 bases, leaving 20 bases between them. The CDR3 extends over 14 amino acids. CDR3 in DNA: TGCAGCGCTGGAGGGCCGGGACAGAAATACGAGCAGTACTTC. Its protein product is CSAGGPGQKYEQYF.

This clonotype turned up a few times. Found in a library prepared for alpha chains, this beta chain is an off-target read, and its abundance has little meaning. The V and J genes are TRBV4-3 and TRBJ2-4; D perhaps matches TRBD2 (6 bases). The V gene's germline CDR1 is LGHNA and CDR2 YSLEER. This CDR3 region has 16 residues. Trimming took off 1 base at V and 3 bases at J, with 13 bases between the two ends. The CDR3 bases are TGCGCCAGCAGCCAAGTTTCGGGAGTGGTCAAAAACATTCAGTACTTC. This encodes CASSQVSGVVKNIQYF.

This clonotype rates as large (0.1 to 1%). Because this beta chain is a stray read in a library intended to capture alpha chains, its abundance should not be given much weight. The chain recombines TRBV20-1 with TRBJ2-6; D unclear. Germline values: CDR1 DFQATT, CDR2 SNEGSKA (reference sequence). V was shortened by 2 bases and J by 0 bases, with 8 bases between the two germline ends. The CDR3 runs to 15 residues. In DNA form, the CDR3 reads TGCAGTGCTAGACAGACTCGCTCTGGGGCCAACGTCCTGACTTTC. Protein sequence: CSARQTRSGANVLTF.

This clonotype was seen a handful of times. Since the library was made to target alpha chains, this beta chain is a stray read and its abundance is not meaningful. This rearrangement joins TRBV19 to TRBJ2-1; D gene unclear. The V gene lost 6 bases and the J gene lost 4 bases, with 4 bases spanning the gap. The CDR3 is 11 amino acids. The V gene's germline CDR1 is LNHDA and CDR2 SQIVND (reference sequence). CDR3 residues: CASRGYNEQFF. The CDR3 DNA reads as TGTGCCAGTAGAGGATACAATGAGCAGTTCTTC.

In regard to this clonotype: A library made for alpha chains picked up this beta chain off target, so its size means little. The V and J genes are TRBV6-6 and TRBJ2-5; TRBD2 aligns across 8 bases. The CDR3 runs to 16 residues. Germline V CDR1 and CDR2: MNHNY, SVGAGI (reference sequence). V was clipped by 4 bases and J by 1 base; unmatched bases: 8. The CDR3 loop reads CASSWRSGRSQETQYF. The CDR3, as DNA: TGTGCCAGCAGTTGGAGGAGCGGGAGATCCCAAGAGACCCAGTACTTC.

Relative to its sample, this clonotype is large. The size of this beta chain means little, since it is a stray read in a library made for alpha chains. This sequence joins TRBV6-2 or TRBV6-3 and TRBJ2-7; 8 nucleotides line up with TRBD2. V was pared by 0 bases and J by 5 bases, with 6 bases of the junction left unmatched. In germline, CDR1 is MNHEY, CDR2 SVGEGT. There are 15 residues in the CDR3. The CDR3 loop reads CASSYSGTSLNEQYF. CDR3 nucleotide sequence: TGTGCCAGCAGTTACTCCGGGACTAGTTTAAACGAGCAGTACTTC.

About this clonotype itself: As an off-target read in a library built for alpha chains, this beta chain has a frequency of little significance. V and J are TRBV15 and TRBJ2-7; 9 bases are shared with TRBD1. The CDR3 is made up of 14 amino acids. CDR1 is LNHNV, CDR2 YYDKDF, per germline (reference sequence). V dropped 5 bases and J dropped 4; count of bases not matched to a gene: 6. The CDR3 DNA is TGTGCCACCAGCGGGACCGGGACAGGGTACGAGCAGTACTTC. Its translation is CATSGTGTGYEQYF.

With respect to this clonotype: This beta chain came through as a stray read in a library set up for alpha chains, and its size says little. V gene TRBV19 combines with J gene TRBJ2-7, with D maybe TRBD2 (6 bases). There are 12 residues in the CDR3. Per the germline V gene, CDR1 is LNHDA and CDR2 is SQIVND (reference sequence). Trimming pared 6 bases from V and 1 base from J, leaving 7 bases between. DNA for the CDR3: TGTGCCAGTAGCGCGGGATCCTACGAGCAGTACTTC. Translation gives CASSAGSYEQYF.

As concerns this clonotype: This beta chain slipped into a library made for alpha chains as a stray read, so its size is not meaningful. V and J are TRBV4-2 and TRBJ1-1; D is ambiguous. Germline lookup yields CDR1 LGHNA and CDR2 YNFKEQ. The V end was cut by 0 bases, the J end by 8 bases, with 10 bases between. There are 13 residues in the CDR3. CDR3 sequence reads: CASSQEGYSEAFF. CDR3 DNA sequence: TGTGCCAGCAGCCAAGAAGGGTACAGCGAAGCTTTCTTT.

The table lists this clonotype with a few counts. This beta chain appears as a stray read in a library generated for alpha chains; its size is not informative. The V call is TRBV4-3, the J call TRBJ2-3; 8 bases match TRBD1. There are 15 residues in the CDR3. The V segment lost 2 bases and the J segment 5 bases; nucleotides outside the gene matches: 6. Germline V gene sequence: CDR1 LGHNA, CDR2 YSLEER. DNA of the CDR3: TGCGCCAGCAGCCAACTCGCGACAGGGGTAGATACGCAGTATTTT. Translating gives CASSQLATGVDTQYF.

This clonotype was found a few times. Since the library was made to target alpha chains, this beta chain is a stray read and its abundance is not meaningful. The chain employs TRBV6-1 and TRBJ2-7; D unclear. V was clipped by 2 bases and J by 3 bases, with 8 bases between them. Germline assignment: CDR1 MNHNS and CDR2 SASEGT. The CDR3 runs to 13 residues. The CDR3 DNA reads TGTGCCAGCAGTGAAAGACAACACTACGAGCAGTACTTC. Translated, it gives CASSERQHYEQYF.

This clonotype was seen more than once but under ten times. Because the library targeted alpha chains, this beta chain is an off-target read whose size means little. This chain links TRBV5-1 with TRBJ2-4; 9 bases map to TRBD1. The CDR3 extends over 15 amino acids. V dropped 4 bases and J dropped 5; count of bases not matched to a gene: 7. From germline, CDR1 is SGHRS and CDR2 YFSETQ. The DNA of the CDR3 is TGCGCCAGCAGCGGACAGGGGTTTAGGGAAAACATTCAGTACTTC. This gives the protein CASSGQGFRENIQYF. The whole variable domain, remainder taken from reference TRBV5-1 and TRBJ2-4, is KAGVTQTPRYLIKTRGQQVTLSCSPISGHRSVSWYQQTPGQGLQFLFEYFSETQRNKGNFPGRFSGRQFSNSRSEMNVSTLELGDSALYLCASSGQGFRENIQYFGAGTRLSVL.

This clonotype is categorized as large. For a library built for alpha chains, this beta chain is a stray read; little rests on its size. The chain recombines TRBV28 with TRBJ2-7; unclear D gene. This CDR3 region has 11 residues. Trimming took 5 bases from V and 2 from J, leaving 4 bases between them. Germline V lookup: CDR1 MDHEN, CDR2 SYDVKM. The CDR3 loop reads CASSITYEQYF. The CDR3, as DNA: TGTGCCAGCAGTATCACCTACGAGCAGTACTTC.

This clonotype came up once. Within a library made for alpha chains, this beta chain is off target, and its count is uninformative. The V gene is TRBV11-2, the J gene TRBJ2-7, with unresolved D. Per the germline V gene, CDR1 is SGHAT and CDR2 is FQNNGV. Trimming stripped 2 bases from V and 4 bases from J, with 15 bases between. This CDR3 has 15 residues. The CDR3 DNA reads as TGTGCCAGCAGCTTAACTGCTGGAGACCAGTACGAGCAGTACTTC. Translated: CASSLTAGDQYEQYF.

On this clonotype: For a library built for alpha chains, this beta chain is a stray read; little rests on its size. J is TRBJ2-3 and V is TRBV11-2; the D gene is possibly TRBD2 (5 bases). Germline V gene lookup returns CDR1 SGHAT and CDR2 FQNNGV. The V end lost 1 base, the J end lost 3 bases, and 5 bases lay between the germline ends. The CDR3 loop spans 13 amino acids. Here the CDR3 reads CASSLAGTDTQYF. CDR3 sequence (DNA): TGTGCCAGCAGCTTAGCGGGGACAGATACGCAGTATTTT.

Notes on this clonotype: For a library built for alpha chains, this beta chain is a stray read; little rests on its size. The CDR3 here is CASSPRGGRTDTQYF. DNA for the CDR3: TGTGCCAGCAGCCCCCGCGGCGGGAGGACAGATACGCAGTATTTT. The chain employs TRBV7-2 and TRBJ2-3, with 8 positions matching TRBD2. The germline CDR1 and CDR2 sequences are SGHTA and FQGNSA. The CDR3 extends over 15 amino acids. Unmatched junction bases numbered 7, after V lost 5 bases and J lost 3 bases.

This clonotype is large (0.1 to 1%) in the sample. As an off-target read in a library built for alpha chains, this beta chain has a frequency of little significance. The chain links TRBV28 to TRBJ2-7; D gene unclear. Germline V CDR1 and CDR2: MDHEN, SYDVKM. The CDR3 spans 11 residues. Trimming took 3 bases from V and 5 from J, leaving 5 bases between them. For the CDR3, the DNA is TGTGCCAGCAGTTTCCCCGACGAGCAGTACTTC. It is translated as CASSFPDEQYF.

Concerning this clonotype: This beta chain is a stray read from a library made for alpha chains; its abundance is not meaningful. The gene calls are TRBV19 and TRBJ2-3; 8 bases are shared with TRBD2. J gave up 3 bases and V 7 bases, and 3 bases lay outside the gene matches. This CDR3 region has 13 residues. Germline V gives CDR1 LNHDA, CDR2 SQIVND (reference sequence). Here the CDR3 DNA reads TGTGCCAGTAAAACTAGCGGAACAGATACGCAGTATTTT. Encoded protein: CASKTSGTDTQYF.